This T cell receptor beta chain was identified in a study of blood T cell repertoires in COVID-19. Germline CDR1 and CDR2: LNHDA and SQIVND (reference sequence). The trim removed 6 bases at V and 2 bases at J, leaving 2 bases unmatched. This CDR3 is 14 amino acids long. Authors' processing steps: Reference gene primer amplification yielded estimated nucleated cell counts. Using immunoSEQ multiplex PCR, the repertoire was profiled, and TCRdb retains in-frame clones only, with some absent. The V and J calls and the clone size are those of that table, but D and trimming were determined from the DNA. The sample gives 70,000 or so clones, around 86% of which show up once; roughly a tenth is in the top ten.

This receptor was obtained from a woman under 30 with acute or convalescent COVID-19. V gene TRBV19 combines with J gene TRBJ1-5, with 9 bases identical to TRBD1. The sample taken for sequencing was peripheral blood. This chain's CDR3 is CASSTGGGNQPQHF. For the CDR3, the DNA is TGTGCCAGTAGCACAGGGGGCGGCAATCAGCCCCAGCATTTT.